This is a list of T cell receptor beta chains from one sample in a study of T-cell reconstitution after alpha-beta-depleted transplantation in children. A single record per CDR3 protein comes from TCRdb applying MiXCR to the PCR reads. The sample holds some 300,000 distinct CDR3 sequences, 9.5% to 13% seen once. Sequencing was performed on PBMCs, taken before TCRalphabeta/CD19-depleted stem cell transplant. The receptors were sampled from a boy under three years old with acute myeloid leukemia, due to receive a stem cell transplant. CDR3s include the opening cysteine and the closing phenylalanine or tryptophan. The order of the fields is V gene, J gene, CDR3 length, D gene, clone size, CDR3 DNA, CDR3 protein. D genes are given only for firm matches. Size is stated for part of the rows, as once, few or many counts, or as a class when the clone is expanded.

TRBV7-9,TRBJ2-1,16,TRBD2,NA,TGTGCCAGCAGCTTCGGGGTCGGGAGGATAGCGAATGAGCAGTTCTTC,CASSFGVGRIANEQFF
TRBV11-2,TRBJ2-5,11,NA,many,TGTGCCAGCACCTACGAAGAGACCCAGTACTTC,CASTYEETQYF
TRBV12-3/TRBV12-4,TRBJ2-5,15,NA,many,TGTGCCAGCAGGCCTGGCGATGTCATCCAAGAGACCCAGTACTTC,CASRPGDVIQETQYF
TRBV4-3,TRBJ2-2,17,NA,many,TGCGCCAGCAGCCAAGGAGGGAACAGCCTGTACACCGGGGAGCTGTTTTTT,CASSQGGNSLYTGELFF
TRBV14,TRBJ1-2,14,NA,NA,TGTGCCAGCAGCCCTTCCCTATTCGTTTATGGCTACACCTTC,CASSPSLFVYGYTF
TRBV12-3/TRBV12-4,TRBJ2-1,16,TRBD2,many,TGTGCCAGCAGTTTGTCTGCCGGGAGGGTTGCCAATGAGCAGTTCTTC,CASSLSAGRVANEQFF
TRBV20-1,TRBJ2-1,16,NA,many,TGCAGTGCTAGAGATTACCGGGGCAGGGTATACAATGAGCAGTTCTTC,CSARDYRGRVYNEQFF
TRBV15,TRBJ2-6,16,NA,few,TGTGCCACCAGCAGAGATTTAGGGGCTGGGGCCAACGTCCTGACTTTC,CATSRDLGAGANVLTF
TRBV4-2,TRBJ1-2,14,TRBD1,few,TGTGCCAGCAGCCAAGGGGACAGGCCCTATGGCTACACCTTC,CASSQGDRPYGYTF
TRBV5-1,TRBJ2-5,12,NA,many,TGCGCCAGCAGCGTTACTTGGGAGACCCAGTACTTC,CASSVTWETQYF
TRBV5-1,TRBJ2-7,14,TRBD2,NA,TGCGCCAGCGGAAGGACTAGCGGAGACTACGAGCAGTACTTC,CASGRTSGDYEQYF
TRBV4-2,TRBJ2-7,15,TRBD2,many,TGTGCCAGCAGCCATGGGACTAGCGGGATATACGAGCAGTACTTC,CASSHGTSGIYEQYF
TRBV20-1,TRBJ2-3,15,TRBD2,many,TGCAGTGCTAAACTAGCGGCCCCTAGCACAGATACGCAGTATTTT,CSAKLAAPSTDTQYF
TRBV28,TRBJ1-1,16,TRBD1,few,TGTGCCAGCAGTTCCCGATCGACAGGGTTGGACACTGAAGCTTTCTTT,CASSSRSTGLDTEAFF
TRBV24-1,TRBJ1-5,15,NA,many,TGTGCCACCAGTGAAGGGGGGTCAGGCAATCAGCCCCAGCATTTT,CATSEGGSGNQPQHF
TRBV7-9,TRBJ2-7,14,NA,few,TGTGCCAGCAGCTCATCTCTTCTGTGGTACGAGCAGTACTTC,CASSSSLLWYEQYF
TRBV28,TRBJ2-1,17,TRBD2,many,TGTGCCAGTATTCGGGGACTAGCGGGAGACCGGAGCAATGAGCAGTTCTTC,CASIRGLAGDRSNEQFF
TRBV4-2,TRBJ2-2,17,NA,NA,TGTGCCAGCAGCCAAGATCCAATAGGGGGAAACACCGGGGAGCTGTTTTTT,CASSQDPIGGNTGELFF
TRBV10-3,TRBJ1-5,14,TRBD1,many,TGTGCCATCAGTTTAGGGACAGACAATCAGCCCCAGCATTTT,CAISLGTDNQPQHF
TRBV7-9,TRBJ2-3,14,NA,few,TGTGCCAGCAGCTTACATCAAACCACAGATACGCAGTATTTT,CASSLHQTTDTQYF
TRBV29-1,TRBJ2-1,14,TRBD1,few,TGCAGCGTTGATTGGACAGGGGTTGCAGATGAGCAGTTCTTC,CSVDWTGVADEQFF
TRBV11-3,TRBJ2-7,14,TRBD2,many,TGTGCCAGCAGCTCCTTTCTACGGGAGGACGAGCAGTACTTC,CASSSFLREDEQYF
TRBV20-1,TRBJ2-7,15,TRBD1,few,TGCAGTGCTAGAGATTACCGGGACAGACCCTACGAGCAGTACTTC,CSARDYRDRPYEQYF
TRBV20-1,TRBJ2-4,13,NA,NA,TGCAGTGCTAGCGGGGTCCGAAAAAACATGCAGTACTTC,CSASGVRKNMQYF